Listed below are T cell receptor beta chains from one sample, sequenced in a study of blood T cell repertoires in COVID-19. The method was immunoSEQ multiplex PCR; TCRdb's version includes in-frame clones alone and lacks a portion of them. The repertoire holds 60,000 to 70,000 clones, with roughly 76% as singletons. Source material: peripheral blood. The receptors originated from a woman aged 80 or over with acute or convalescent COVID-19. Each CDR3 is given with its conserved first and last residue. D genes are given only for firm matches. A clone size is listed for some rows: how often the clone was seen (once, few, many), or a class if it is expanded.

D: TRBD1; V: TRBV27; J: TRBJ2-7; size: NA; CDR3: CASSFGTGAIYEQYF; DNA: TGTGCCAGCAGTTTCGGGACAGGCGCAATCTACGAGCAGTACTTC
D: NA; V: TRBV6-5; J: TRBJ1-2; size: few; CDR3: CASSLGVDYGYTF; DNA: TGTGCCAGCAGTTTAGGGGTTGACTATGGCTACACCTTC
D: TRBD2; V: TRBV11-2; J: TRBJ2-1; size: NA; CDR3: CASSLGGSHFLLSYNEQFF; DNA: TGTGCCAGCAGCTTGGGCGGGAGCCATTTCCTTCTCTCCTACAATGAGCAGTTCTTC
D: NA; V: TRBV6-5; J: TRBJ2-7; size: once; CDR3: CAGHDGGEQYF; DNA: TGTGCCGGGCATGACGGGGGCGAGCAGTACTTC
D: NA; V: TRBV18; J: TRBJ1-1; size: NA; CDR3: CASSPRAGRGLVNTEAFF; DNA: TGTGCCAGCTCACCAAGGGCGGGAAGAGGATTGGTGAACACTGAAGCTTTCTTT
D: NA; V: TRBV7-8; J: TRBJ1-3; size: once; CDR3: CASSLGWGLGNTIYF; DNA: TGTGCCAGCAGCTTAGGATGGGGGCTCGGAAACACCATATATTTT
D: NA; V: TRBV28; J: TRBJ2-7; size: NA; CDR3: CASSFWTRKLYEQYF; DNA: TGTGCCAGCAGTTTTTGGACACGGAAACTCTACGAGCAGTACTTC
D: TRBD1; V: TRBV28; J: TRBJ2-7; size: NA; CDR3: CASSPPGQGYNSYEQYF; DNA: TGTGCCAGCAGTCCGCCGGGACAGGGGTACAACTCCTACGAGCAGTACTTC
D: TRBD1; V: TRBV18; J: TRBJ1-2; size: NA; CDR3: CASSPGQGADYGYTF; DNA: TGTGCCAGCTCACCCGGACAGGGGGCGGACTATGGCTACACCTTC
D: TRBD2; V: TRBV5-1; J: TRBJ2-1; size: once; CDR3: CASSARYLTSGRSGEQFF; DNA: TGCGCCAGCAGCGCCAGATACCTTACTAGCGGGAGGTCAGGTGAGCAGTTCTTC
D: TRBD1; V: TRBV30; J: TRBJ1-1; size: NA; CDR3: CAWSADRGTEAFF; DNA: TGTGCCTGGAGCGCAGACAGGGGGACTGAAGCTTTCTTT
D: TRBD2; V: TRBV29-1; J: TRBJ2-4; size: NA; CDR3: CSGCGPVLAGRRGKNIQYF; DNA: TGCAGTGGTTGCGGGCCAGTACTAGCGGGAAGAAGAGGCAAAAACATTCAGTACTTC
D: TRBD2; V: TRBV24-1; J: TRBJ2-1; size: few; CDR3: CATSDSLTGTKQFF; DNA: TGTGCCACCAGTGATTCCCTTACCGGGACTAAGCAGTTCTTC
D: NA; V: TRBV5-5; J: TRBJ1-5; size: NA; CDR3: CASSLGASGIQPQHF; DNA: TGTGCCAGCAGCTTGGGAGCCTCAGGGATTCAGCCCCAGCATTTT
D: TRBD2; V: TRBV3-1/TRBV3-2; J: TRBJ2-3; size: NA; CDR3: CASSQDLRGRAYYPDTQYF; DNA: TGTGCCAGCAGCCAAGATCTACGCGGGAGGGCCTATTATCCAGATACGCAGTATTTT
D: NA; V: TRBV5-1; J: TRBJ2-2; size: NA; CDR3: CASSLAAAVNTGELFF; DNA: TGCGCCAGCAGCTTGGCGGCGGCGGTTAACACCGGGGAGCTGTTTTTT
D: NA; V: TRBV7-9; J: TRBJ2-7; size: NA; CDR3: CASSFGGADEQYF; DNA: TGTGCCAGCAGCTTCGGAGGGGCCGACGAGCAGTACTTC
D: TRBD2; V: TRBV4-2; J: TRBJ2-3; size: NA; CDR3: CASSQGTSGRLDTQYF; DNA: TGTGCCAGCAGCCAGGGGACTAGCGGGAGGTTAGATACGCAGTATTTT
D: NA; V: TRBV6-5; J: TRBJ1-2; size: NA; CDR3: CASSYSAGSGGYTF; DNA: TGTGCCAGCAGTTACTCCGCAGGGTCGGGTGGCTACACCTTC
D: NA; V: TRBV19; J: TRBJ1-1; size: NA; CDR3: CASSMERATEAFF; DNA: TGTGCCAGTAGTATGGAGAGGGCGACTGAAGCTTTCTTT
D: NA; V: TRBV7-3; J: TRBJ2-1; size: NA; CDR3: CDNSGGEVSEQFF; DNA: TGTGACAATAGCGGAGGAGAGGTGAGTGAGCAGTTCTTC
D: NA; V: TRBV6-2/TRBV6-3; J: TRBJ2-6; size: once; CDR3: CASSPRPRTRGFSGANVLTF; DNA: TGTGCCAGCAGTCCCAGACCGAGGACTCGAGGCTTCTCTGGGGCCAACGTCCTGACTTTC
D: TRBD1; V: TRBV6-5; J: TRBJ1-1; size: once; CDR3: CASTWGQGGTEAFF; DNA: TGTGCCAGCACCTGGGGACAGGGCGGCACTGAAGCTTTCTTT
D: NA; V: TRBV6-1; J: TRBJ1-2; size: NA; CDR3: CASSEPWTAGVDGYTF; DNA: TGTGCCAGCAGTGAACCGTGGACAGCAGGAGTAGATGGCTACACCTTC
D: NA; V: TRBV15; J: TRBJ1-3; size: NA; CDR3: CATSRVFEGSIYF; DNA: TGTGCCACCAGCAGAGTGTTTGAGGGATCCATATATTTT
D: NA; V: TRBV10-3; J: TRBJ2-3; size: NA; CDR3: CAIRAIGVDTQYF; DNA: TGTGCCATCAGGGCCATCGGGGTTGATACGCAGTATTTT
D: NA; V: TRBV2; J: TRBJ1-1; size: NA; CDR3: CASGQPNTEAFF; DNA: TGTGCCAGTGGGCAGCCGAACACTGAAGCTTTCTTT
D: NA; V: TRBV24-1; J: TRBJ2-3; size: NA; CDR3: CATRLGGASTDTQYF; DNA: TGTGCCACCCGACTTGGGGGGGCTAGCACAGATACGCAGTATTTT
D: NA; V: TRBV9; J: TRBJ1-1; size: once; CDR3: CASSVVVGGGTAFF; DNA: TGTGCCAGCAGCGTAGTAGTCGGTGGAGGGACAGCTTTCTTT
D: TRBD2; V: TRBV18; J: TRBJ2-3; size: NA; CDR3: CASSPPIRASGKTDTQYF; DNA: TGTGCCAGCTCACCCCCGATTCGGGCTAGCGGAAAGACAGATACGCAGTATTTT
D: NA; V: TRBV29-1; J: TRBJ2-3; size: NA; CDR3: CSVQTASTDTQYF; DNA: TGCAGCGTTCAGACAGCTAGCACAGATACGCAGTATTTT
D: NA; V: TRBV21-1; J: TRBJ2-4; size: few; CDR3: CASSKAGTGVNIQYF; DNA: TGTGCCAGCAGCAAAGCTGGAACAGGGGTAAACATTCAGTACTTC
D: NA; V: TRBV29-1; J: TRBJ2-3; size: NA; CDR3: CSVDEGGTDTQYF; DNA: TGCAGCGTTGATGAGGGGGGCACAGATACGCAGTATTTT
D: TRBD1; V: TRBV30; J: TRBJ1-6; size: NA; CDR3: CAWSVAGGSPLHF; DNA: TGTGCCTGGAGTGTTGCAGGGGGTTCACCCCTCCACTTT
D: TRBD2; V: TRBV14; J: TRBJ2-5; size: NA; CDR3: CASASGGREQTQYF; DNA: TGTGCCAGCGCGAGCGGCGGGAGGGAACAGACCCAGTACTTC
D: NA; V: TRBV28; J: TRBJ1-5; size: once; CDR3: CASLGGGSHQPQHF; DNA: TGTGCCAGCCTCGGCGGGGGATCCCATCAGCCCCAGCATTTT